This T cell receptor beta chain emerged from a study of T cell responses to AZD1222 COVID-19 vaccine. The method was immunoSEQ multiplex PCR; TCRdb's version includes in-frame clones alone and lacks a portion of them. Of about 130,000 clones detected, just under 95% appear once; the ten largest clones hold roughly 1%. The CDR3 sequence is 11 residues long. V lost 1 base and J lost 6, with 4 bases in between. The germline CDR1 and CDR2 sequences are DFQATT and SNEGSKA (reference sequence). Pooled together were second doses at about 4 or about 12 weeks. Material: peripheral blood, obtained 28 days after the second AZD1222 dose. The chain carries TRBV20-1 and TRBJ2-1; D is uncertain. The receptor was isolated from an adult who received the AZD1222 COVID-19 vaccine. CDR3 in DNA: TGCAGTGCTAGAGGTTCCAATGAGCAGTTCTTC. Amino acid sequence: CSARGSNEQFF.